Listed below are T cell receptor beta chains from one sample, sequenced in a study of blood T cells in healthy people across ages. TCRdb ran MiXCR on the 5' RACE reads and lists one entry per CDR3 protein. The sample gives over a million distinct CDR3 sequences, 40% to 50% of which show up once; 18% is in the top ten. The sample taken for sequencing was blood. Source of these receptors: a woman aged 55-70 years in good health. CDR3s include the opening cysteine and the closing phenylalanine or tryptophan. The D gene is left open where the match is weak. For some rows the clone size is stated as once, few or many, or as a class when expanded; others skip it.

CDR3 length	J gene	D gene	V gene	clone size	CDR3 DNA	CDR3 protein
14	TRBJ2-7	.	TRBV9	.	TGTGCCAGCAGCACCGTTGGTGCATCGGGAGAGCAGTACTTC	CASSTVGASGEQYF
11	TRBJ1-5	.	TRBV7-2	.	TGTGCCAGCAGCCTTGGAACGGCCCAGCATTTT	CASSLGTAQHF
11	TRBJ2-7	.	TRBV29-1	.	TGCAGCGGGAGACTAGTTGGGGAACCGTACTTC	CSGRLVGEPYF
11	TRBJ1-2	.	TRBV28	.	TGTGCCAGCAGTTCGTTGGGCGGCTACACCTTC	CASSSLGGYTF
17	TRBJ2-1	TRBD2	TRBV27	.	TGTGCCAGCAGCCCCACTCCGGGACTAGCGGGAGTTCGAGAGCAGTTCTTC	CASSPTPGLAGVREQFF
13	TRBJ1-2	.	TRBV10-3	.	TGTGCCATCAGTTGGACGGACCTTTATGGCTACACCTTC	CAISWTDLYGYTF
12	TRBJ2-4	.	TRBV29-1	.	TGCAGCGTTGGCCATGGCAAAAACATTCAGTACTTC	CSVGHGKNIQYF
14	TRBJ2-5	TRBD2	TRBV30	.	TGTGCCTGGAGTAGTACTAGCGTCCAAGAGACCCAGTACTTC	CAWSSTSVQETQYF
12	TRBJ2-7	TRBD1	TRBV27	.	TGTGCCAGCTGGGGACAGACCTACGAGCAGTACTTC	CASWGQTYEQYF
11	TRBJ2-3	.	TRBV7-8	.	TGTGCCAGCAGCTTGTCATATACGCAGTATTTT	CASSLSYTQYF
13	TRBJ1-1	.	TRBV5-6	.	TGTGCCAGCAGCTTCGGCCAGACCACTGAAGCTTTCTTT	CASSFGQTTEAFF
15	TRBJ2-5	.	TRBV11-2	.	TGTGCCAGCAGCTTGGTGGGACTCCTTCCTGGGGCCCAGTACTTC	CASSLVGLLPGAQYF
16	TRBJ1-1	.	TRBV16	few	TGTGCCAGCAGCCAATTTGCTCGGGACTCGAACACTGAAGCTTTCTTT	CASSQFARDSNTEAFF
16	TRBJ1-2	.	TRBV6-8	few	TGTGCCAGCAGTTACCCCCTGGTGGAGCTGAACTCTGGCTACACCTTC	CASSYPLVELNSGYTF
12	TRBJ2-7	.	TRBV25-1	many	TGTGCCAGCAGTGAATTGGGCTACGAGCAGTACTTC	CASSELGYEQYF
15	TRBJ2-5	.	TRBV12-3/TRBV12-4	.	TGTGCCAGCAGTCAAGGGGGGACTAAGACGGAAACCCAGTACTTC	CASSQGGTKTETQYF
16	TRBJ2-5	TRBD2	TRBV4-1	.	TGCGCCAGCAGCCAAGCCGGACTAGCGGGAGGAGAGACCCAGTACTTC	CASSQAGLAGGETQYF
15	TRBJ2-3	TRBD1	TRBV5-1	.	TGCGCCAGCAGCTGGGACAGGCAAAGCACAGATACGCAGTATTTT	CASSWDRQSTDTQYF
12	TRBJ1-5	TRBD1	TRBV29-1	few	TGCAGCGTCGGGACAGAGTATCAGCCCCAGCATTTT	CSVGTEYQPQHF
14	TRBJ1-6	.	TRBV27	.	TGTGCCAGCAGTCGCCGGGACGGAAATTCACCCCTCCACTTT	CASSRRDGNSPLHF
17	TRBJ2-7	TRBD2	TRBV5-1	once	TGCGCCAGCAGCATAAGACCCATGACTAGCGGGTTCTACGAGCAGTACTTC	CASSIRPMTSGFYEQYF
15	TRBJ2-1	TRBD2	TRBV7-6	few	TGTGCCAGCACAAATCTAGCGGGTAATTACAATGAGCAGTTCTTC	CASTNLAGNYNEQFF
13	TRBJ1-1	.	TRBV29-1	.	TGCAGCGTTGGCTGGGCGGGGGGAGGTGAAGCTTTCTTT	CSVGWAGGGEAFF
15	TRBJ2-5	.	TRBV11-1	few	TGTGCCAGCAGCCCCACCGGGACTCCCGAAGAGACCCAGTACTTC	CASSPTGTPEETQYF
14	TRBJ2-7	.	TRBV9	.	TGTGCCAGCAGCGTCAGGGTTACCGCCTACGAGCAGTACTTC	CASSVRVTAYEQYF
13	TRBJ2-7	TRBD1	TRBV29-1	few	TGCAGCGTTTGGACAGGAGTACCCTACGAGCAGTACTTC	CSVWTGVPYEQYF
14	TRBJ2-7	.	TRBV11-2	few	TGTGCCAGCAGCTACGTCGCCTTAGTTGGCGAGCAGTACTTC	CASSYVALVGEQYF